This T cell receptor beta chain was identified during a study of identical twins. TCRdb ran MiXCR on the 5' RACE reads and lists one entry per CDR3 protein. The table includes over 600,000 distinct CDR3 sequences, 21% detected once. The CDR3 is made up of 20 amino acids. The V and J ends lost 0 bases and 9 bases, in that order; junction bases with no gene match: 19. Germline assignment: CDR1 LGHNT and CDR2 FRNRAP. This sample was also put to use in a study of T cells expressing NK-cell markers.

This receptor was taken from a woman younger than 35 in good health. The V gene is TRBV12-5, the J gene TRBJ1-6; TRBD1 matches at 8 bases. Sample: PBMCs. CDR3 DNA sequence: TGTGCTAGTGGTTTGGTACTGGGGACAGGCGATATTTTAGGGAGTTCACCCCTCCACTTT. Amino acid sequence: CASGLVLGTGDILGSSPLHF. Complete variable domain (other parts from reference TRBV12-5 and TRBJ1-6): DARVTQTPRHKVTEMGQEVTMRCQPILGHNTVFWYRQTMMQGLELLAYFRNRAPLDDSGMPKDRFSAEMPDATLATLKIQPSEPRDSAVYFCASGLVLGTGDILGSSPLHFGNGTRLTVT.